A single sample gave rise to the 18 T cell receptor beta chains below, sequenced in a study of CD8+ T cells in alopecia areata. As the sequencing template, cDNA was produced by extracting RNA and reverse transcribing it. This table comes from immunoSEQ multiplex PCR, and its TCRdb copy is limited to in-frame clones, with some not included. The sample contains over 150,000 clones, around 59% of which appear only once. As to treatment: oral pan-JAK inhibitor, 5-10 mg twice daily. The material sequenced was CD4+ T cells sorted from blood, taken at week 24, from a patient treated with tofacitinib. These TCRs come from a human donor with alopecia areata.

The genes are TRBV4-1 and TRBJ2-5; D unclear. The V and J ends lost 5 bases and 7 bases respectively, with 11 bases between them. Germline CDR1 is MGHRA and CDR2 is YSYEKL. This CDR3 is 12 amino acids long. CDR3 region: CASSALAGTQYF. CDR3 bases: TGCGCCAGCAGCGCCTTGGCCGGGACCCAGTACTTC.

The gene calls are TRBV25-1 and TRBJ2-6, with a tentative D call TRBD1 (6 bases). Per germline, CDR1 MGHDK and CDR2 SYGVNS. The V gene lost 8 bases and the J gene lost 4 bases, with 9 bases spanning the gap. The CDR3 is 13 amino acids. This chain's CDR3 is CASGDMGANVLTF. CDR3 DNA sequence: TGTGCCAGCGGGGACATGGGGGCCAACGTCCTGACTTTC. Drawing the rest from reference TRBV25-1 and TRBJ2-6, the complete variable domain is EADIYQTPRYLVIGTGKKITLECSQTMGHDKMYWYQQDPGMELHLIHYSYGVNSTEKGDLSSESTVSRIRTEHFPLTLESARPSHTSQYLCASGDMGANVLTFGAGSRLTVL.

This chain uses TRBV10-2 with TRBJ1-2, with no clear D. Trimming left V 2 bases short and J 2 bases short, with 9 bases between. CDR1 is WSHSY and CDR2 is SAAADI in the germline V gene. CDR3 length: 14 residues. CDR3 sequence (DNA): TGCGCCAGCAGTGAGGTCATGATCAACTATGGCTACACCTTC. Translated: CASSEVMINYGYTF.

The chain has TRBV2 and TRBJ2-3; TRBD2 matches 11 bases. Germline V gene sequence: CDR1 SNHLY, CDR2 FYNNEI. The length of the CDR3 is 15 residues. Trimming took 10 bases from V and 4 from J; bases not matched to a gene: 10. As DNA, the CDR3 is TGTGCCACCAGCAGGGGGACTAGCGGCCCAGATACGCAGTATTTT. This codes for CATSRGTSGPDTQYF. The full variable domain, with the rest looked up from reference TRBV2 and TRBJ2-3, is EPEVTQTPSHQVTQMGQEVILRCVPISNHLYFYWYRQILGQKVEFLVSFYNNEISEKSEIFDDQFSVERPDGSNFTLKIRSTKLEDSAMYFCATSRGTSGPDTQYFGPGTRLTVL.

This clone has a handful of counts. The chain employs TRBV5-1 and TRBJ2-7; possibly TRBD1 for D (5 bases). The CDR3 totals 15 residues. V was pared by 0 bases and J by 4 bases, with 14 bases between. In germline, CDR1 is SGHRS, CDR2 YFSETQ. The CDR3 here is CASSLDAGIVYEQYF. CDR3 DNA: TGCGCCAGCAGCTTGGATGCAGGGATCGTATACGAGCAGTACTTC.

The chain uses TRBV29-1 and TRBJ1-2; D is perhaps TRBD1 (5 bases). In germline, CDR1 is SQVTM, CDR2 ANQGSEA. The V and J ends lost 5 bases and 8 bases respectively, with 15 bases between them. The CDR3 sequence is 12 residues long. The CDR3 coding sequence is TGCAGCGTTACGACAGATATGAGGGGCTACACCTTC. This sequence encodes CSVTTDMRGYTF. Full variable domain (outside the CDR3, taken from reference TRBV29-1 and TRBJ1-2): SAVISQKPSRDICQRGTSLTIQCQVDSQVTMMFWYRQQPGQSLTLIATANQGSEATYESGFVIDKFPISRPNLTFSTLTVSNMSPEDSSIYLCSVTTDMRGYTFGSGTRLTVV.

This clone was recorded a few times. This chain uses TRBV30 with TRBJ1-1; TRBD1 matches 7 bases. The trim removed 0 bases at V and 5 bases at J, leaving 6 bases unmatched. Germline V gene data show CDR1 as GTSNPN and CDR2 as SVGIG (reference sequence). This CDR3 comprises 14 residues. The CDR3 DNA sequence: TGTGCCTGGAGTGTGAGGGGGCGGGAGACTGAAGCTTTCTTT. It translates to CAWSVRGRETEAFF.

The chain links TRBV25-1 to TRBJ2-7; 8 bases are shared with TRBD1. Trimming cost V 5 bases and J 4 bases; bases outside gene matches: 4. From germline, CDR1 is MGHDK and CDR2 SYGVNS. CDR3 length equals 13 residues. The CDR3 protein is CASSLTGAYEQYF. As DNA, the CDR3 is TGTGCCAGCAGTCTGACAGGGGCGTACGAGCAGTACTTC.

The V call is TRBV30, the J call TRBJ2-3; no firm D call. CDR3 length equals 13 residues. Trimming removed 2 bases at V and 5 bases at J, with 11 bases between. Germline V gene sequence: CDR1 GTSNPN, CDR2 SVGIG (reference sequence). The CDR3 region is CAWSLLSVDTQYF. As DNA, the CDR3 is TGTGCCTGGAGTCTACTATCTGTAGATACGCAGTATTTT.

This clone was counted at least ten times. This sequence joins TRBV19 and TRBJ1-3, with TRBD1 as a possible D gene (5 bases). This CDR3 has 15 amino acids. V shed 7 bases and J shed 0 bases, with 13 bases lying between them. From germline, CDR1 is LNHDA and CDR2 SQIVND (reference sequence). The CDR3 loop is CASKLGQGSGNTIYF. Here the CDR3 DNA reads TGTGCCAGTAAGTTAGGACAAGGCTCTGGAAACACCATATATTTT.

This clone was detected a few times. This chain connects TRBV15 to TRBJ2-7, with 7 bases lining up with TRBD1. J gave up 1 base and V 3 bases, and 9 bases lay outside the gene matches. Germline V CDR1 and CDR2: LNHNV, YYDKDF (reference sequence). CDR3 length: 16 residues. The CDR3 DNA reads as TGTGCCACCAGCAGGGACAGGCCGATACTTTCCTACGAGCAGTACTTC. As protein: CATSRDRPILSYEQYF.

The rearrangement links TRBV7-9 to TRBJ2-6; 7 bases line up with TRBD2. The CDR3 is made up of 19 amino acids. With V trimmed by 5 bases and J by 1 base, 14 bases remained unmatched. Germline assignment: CDR1 SEHNR and CDR2 FQNEAQ (reference sequence). The CDR3 nucleotides are TGTGCCAGCAGCCCGCCCGTAGTGGTGGGGGGGTCTGGGGCCAACGTCCTGACTTTC. Translating it yields CASSPPVVVGGSGANVLTF.

The chain recombines TRBV29-1 with TRBJ1-4, with TRBD1 matching over 12 bases. Germline CDR1 SQVTM, CDR2 ANQGSEA. The CDR3 is made up of 17 amino acids. Unmatched junction bases numbered 8, after V lost 6 bases and J lost 0 bases. The CDR3 region is CSVGPGQGASTNEKLFF. CDR3 nucleotides: TGCAGCGTAGGACCGGGACAGGGGGCTTCAACTAATGAAAAACTGTTTTTT.

The genes are TRBV29-1 and TRBJ2-1; TRBD1 aligns across 7 bases. The germline V gene encodes CDR1 SQVTM and CDR2 ANQGSEA. The CDR3 contains 15 residues. V shed 1 base and J 6 bases; nucleotides not matched to a gene: 9. The CDR3 DNA reads TGCAGCGTTGAAGGGGTAAGACAGGGTTTCAATGAGCAGTTCTTC. It codes for CSVEGVRQGFNEQFF.

This clone has a single count. This chain joins TRBV7-8 and TRBJ1-4; no definite D call. CDR1 SGHVS and CDR2 FQNEAQ come from the germline V gene. The CDR3 runs 14 residues. Trimming removed 5 bases from V and 0 bases from J, with 7 bases in between. CDR3 residues: CASSLMATNEKLFF. The CDR3 DNA sequence: TGTGCCAGCAGCCTGATGGCAACTAATGAAAAACTGTTTTTT.

This clone was detected a few times. The rearrangement links TRBV5-1 to TRBJ2-7; weak D call: TRBD1 (6 bases). Trimming shortened V by 4 bases and J by 6 bases, and 14 bases separated the two germline ends. From germline, CDR1 is SGHRS and CDR2 YFSETQ. The CDR3 has 13 residues. The CDR3, as DNA: TGCGCCAGCAGCAGCGGACAGACCTTCGAGCAGTACTTC. Translating gives CASSSGQTFEQYF.

The gene calls are TRBV29-1 and TRBJ2-5; D assignment may be TRBD1 or TRBD2 (6 bases each). The CDR3 has 15 residues. V was trimmed by 0 bases and J by 4 bases, leaving 15 bases between them. Germline V gene data show CDR1 as SQVTM and CDR2 as ANQGSEA. In DNA, the CDR3 is TGCAGCGTTGAAGATAGGGGGGCTGGGAGAGAGACCCAGTACTTC. This sequence encodes CSVEDRGAGRETQYF.

V and J are TRBV19 and TRBJ2-7; TRBD1 matches at 8 bases. This CDR3 is built from 14 residues. CDR1 LNHDA and CDR2 SQIVND come from the germline V gene (reference sequence). J gave up 5 bases and V 3 bases, and 6 bases lay outside the gene matches. CDR3 sequence reads: CASSIQGASNEQYF. The DNA of the CDR3 is TGTGCCAGTAGTATCCAGGGGGCGAGTAACGAGCAGTACTTC.